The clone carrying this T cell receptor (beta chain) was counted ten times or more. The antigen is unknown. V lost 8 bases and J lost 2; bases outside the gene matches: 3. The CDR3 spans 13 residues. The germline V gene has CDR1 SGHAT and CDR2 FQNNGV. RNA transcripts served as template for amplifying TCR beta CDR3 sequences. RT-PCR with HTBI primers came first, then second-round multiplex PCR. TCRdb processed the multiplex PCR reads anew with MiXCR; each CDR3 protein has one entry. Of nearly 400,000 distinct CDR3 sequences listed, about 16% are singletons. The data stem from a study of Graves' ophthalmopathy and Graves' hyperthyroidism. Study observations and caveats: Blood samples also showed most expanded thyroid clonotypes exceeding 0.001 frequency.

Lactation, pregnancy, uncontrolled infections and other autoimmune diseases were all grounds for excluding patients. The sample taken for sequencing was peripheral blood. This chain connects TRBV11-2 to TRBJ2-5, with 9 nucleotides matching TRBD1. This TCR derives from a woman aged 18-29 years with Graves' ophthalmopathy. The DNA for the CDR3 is TGTGCCAGCCGGGACAGGGTGCAAGAGACCCAGTACTTC. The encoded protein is CASRDRVQETQYF.